These 24 T cell receptor beta chains originate from one sample sequenced in a study of T-cell memory formation after mild COVID-19. TCRdb recomputed calls from the 5' RACE reads with MiXCR, one row per CDR3 protein. Of nearly 350,000 distinct CDR3 sequences in the sample, approximately 12% are singletons; the top ten hold roughly 23%. Sequencing was performed on PBMCs or a T cell subset sorted from them (not recorded which). Every receptor here comes from a man aged 18-30 years who had mild COVID-19 (a few samples of this study predate the infection). Cell type and time point are not known.

The gene calls are TRBV20-1 and TRBJ2-1, with D perhaps TRBD1 (5 bases). V was trimmed by 3 bases and J by 7 bases, leaving 16 bases between them. The CDR3 contains 14 residues. Looked up from germline, CDR1 is DFQATT and CDR2 is SNEGSKA (reference sequence). The CDR3 is CSASPQASGNEQFF. For the CDR3, the DNA is TGCAGTGCTAGTCCCCAGGCCTCAGGGAATGAGCAGTTCTTC.

This chain links TRBV7-9 with TRBJ2-7; D is unclear. This CDR3 spans 13 amino acids. The V gene lost 5 bases and the J gene lost 6 bases, with 14 bases spanning the gap. Germline V gives CDR1 SEHNR, CDR2 FQNEAQ (reference sequence). The CDR3, as DNA: TGTGCCAGCAGCCGAGCCGGAAGGAGCGAGCAGTACTTC. It encodes CASSRAGRSEQYF.

The chain employs TRBV4-1 and TRBJ2-5, with a tentative D call TRBD2 (5 bases). Per the germline V gene, CDR1 is MGHRA and CDR2 is YSYEKL. Trimming left V 2 bases short and J 1 base short, with 8 bases between. The CDR3 runs 14 residues. CDR3 sequence (DNA): TGCGCCAGCAGCCAAAGGGCGGGCCAAGAGACCCAGTACTTC. Its protein product is CASSQRAGQETQYF.

This chain connects TRBV5-8 to TRBJ2-7; D not resolved. Trimming removed 2 bases from V and 4 bases from J, with 13 bases in between. The CDR3 sequence is 14 residues long. Looked up from germline, CDR1 is SGHTS and CDR2 is YDEGEE. This chain's CDR3 is CASSFPGRLYEQYV. CDR3 in DNA: TGTGCCAGCAGCTTCCCCGGCAGACTGTACGAGCAGTACGTC.

This clonotype was picked up a small number of times. V usage is TRBV11-3 and J usage is TRBJ2-3, with a possible D match to TRBD2 (5 bases). The V gene's germline CDR1 is SGHNT and CDR2 YENEEA. Trimming removed 3 bases from V and 2 bases from J, with 12 bases in between. This CDR3 is 15 amino acids long. The CDR3 region is CASSFSASSTDTQYF. In DNA, the CDR3 is TGTGCCAGCAGCTTCTCCGCTAGCTCCACAGATACGCAGTATTTT.

This clonotype was picked up many times. V is TRBV6-6 and J is TRBJ2-3; the match to TRBD1 covers 7 bases. V was clipped by 2 bases and J by 4 bases; unmatched bases: 6. Germline assignment: CDR1 MNHNY and CDR2 SVGAGI (reference sequence). The length of the CDR3 is 15 residues. The CDR3 DNA reads TGTGCCAGCAGTTACCCGGACAGGTTGGCAGATACGCAGTATTTT. This gives the protein CASSYPDRLADTQYF.

The J gene is TRBJ2-7, the V gene TRBV6-2 or TRBV6-3; 8 bases agree with TRBD2. CDR3 size: 15 residues. CDR1 MNHEY and CDR2 SVGEGT come from the germline V gene. V trimming: 6 bases; J trimming: 2 bases; junction bases outside the gene matches: 9. CDR3 nucleotide sequence: TGTGCCAGCAGCCCGGGGGGGGGAAGTACCTACGAGCAGTACTTC. It encodes CASSPGGGSTYEQYF.

This clonotype was detected a few times. CDR3 residues: CSASQRGAGSTDTQYF. CDR3 coding DNA: TGCAGTGCTAGCCAGAGGGGGGCCGGTAGCACAGATACGCAGTATTTT. The chain employs TRBV20-1 and TRBJ2-3, with D perhaps assigned TRBD1 or TRBD2 (6 bases each). Germline values: CDR1 DFQATT, CDR2 SNEGSKA (reference sequence). CDR3 size: 16 residues. V was pared by 3 bases and J by 0 bases, with 16 bases between.

This clonotype was detected only a few times. This chain connects TRBV19 to TRBJ2-1, with TRBD1 matching 10 bases. The CDR3 contains 14 residues. V lost 8 bases and J lost 7; bases outside the gene matches: 8. Germline CDR1 reads LNHDA; CDR2 reads SQIVND (reference sequence). CDR3: CASAGGTGVNEQFF. CDR3 DNA: TGTGCCAGTGCAGGGGGGACAGGGGTAAATGAGCAGTTCTTC.

This clonotype was counted only a few times. The gene calls are TRBV2 and TRBJ1-1, with a possible D match to TRBD1 (6 bases). CDR3 length: 12 residues. The ends were cut back, 4 bases at V and 6 bases at J, with 9 bases in the middle. Germline loops: CDR1 SNHLY, CDR2 FYNNEI. DNA of the CDR3: TGTGCCAGCAGTGTGCGGGGGCCTGAAGCTTTCTTT. Translated: CASSVRGPEAFF.

This chain links TRBV4-2 with TRBJ2-1; TRBD2 is a possible D gene (5 bases). CDR1 is LGHNA, CDR2 YNFKEQ, per germline. V lost 0 bases and J lost 2, with 5 bases in between. This CDR3 comprises 14 residues. The CDR3 here is CASSQDSAYNEQFF. As DNA, the CDR3 is TGTGCCAGCAGCCAAGATAGCGCCTACAATGAGCAGTTCTTC.

The chain combines TRBV30 with TRBJ2-3; unclear D gene. This CDR3 region has 12 residues. V dropped 2 bases and J dropped 2 bases, with 5 bases sitting between them. In germline, CDR1 is GTSNPN, CDR2 SVGIG (reference sequence). The CDR3 DNA reads as TGTGCCTGGAGTACGATCACAGATACGCAGTATTTT. It translates to CAWSTITDTQYF.

This clonotype was detected a few times. This sequence joins TRBV12-5 and TRBJ2-7; 10 bases are shared with TRBD1. The CDR3 runs to 15 residues. The V gene's germline CDR1 is LGHNT and CDR2 FRNRAP. V trimming: 7 bases; J trimming: 5 bases; junction bases outside the gene matches: 11. DNA of the CDR3: TGTGCTAGTGATCTGACCCGGGACAGGGGCCACGAGCAGTACTTC. It yields the protein CASDLTRDRGHEQYF.

The chain couples TRBV7-9 to TRBJ2-7; a possible D gene is TRBD2 (6 bases). V lost 8 bases and J 6 bases, leaving 14 bases between the germline ends. Germline V CDR1 and CDR2: SEHNR, FQNEAQ (reference sequence). The CDR3 spans 12 residues. The CDR3: CASVAATSEQYF. CDR3 nucleotide sequence: TGTGCCAGCGTAGCGGCCACCTCCGAGCAGTACTTC.

In this sample, this clonotype turned up many times. DNA of the CDR3: TGCAGTGCTAGAGCCGGGACCCTAGTTGGGGAGCTGTTTTTT. Translation: CSARAGTLVGELFF. This rearrangement joins TRBV20-1 to TRBJ2-2, with D perhaps matching TRBD1 or TRBD2 (5 bases each). Trimming stripped 1 base from V and 8 bases from J, with 14 bases between. The V gene's germline CDR1 is DFQATT and CDR2 SNEGSKA (reference sequence). The CDR3 is made up of 14 amino acids.

The J gene is TRBJ2-5, the V gene TRBV12-3 or TRBV12-4; possible D gene TRBD2, 5 bases. Trimming removed 3 bases at V and 5 bases at J, with 16 bases between. CDR3 size: 15 residues. The CDR3 protein is CASSFFLERGETQYF. The CDR3 region has the DNA TGTGCCAGCAGTTTTTTCCTAGAGCGAGGGGAGACCCAGTACTTC.

The sample holds a few counts of this clonotype. The chain recombines TRBV5-4 with TRBJ2-3, with 11 bases lining up with TRBD2. From germline, CDR1 is SGHNT and CDR2 YYREEE (reference sequence). The J segment lost 2 bases and the V segment lost 1 base, leaving 6 bases of the junction unmatched. This CDR3 contains 17 residues. CDR3 bases: TGTGCCAGCAGCTTGAGATCTAGCGGGGGGCACACAGATACGCAGTATTTT. This translates into CASSLRSSGGHTDTQYF. The whole variable domain, remainder taken from reference TRBV5-4 and TRBJ2-3, is ETGVTQSPTHLIKTRGQQVTLRCSSQSGHNTVSWYQQALGQGPQFIFQYYREEENGRGNFPPRFSGLQFPNYSSELNVNALELDDSALYLCASSLRSSGGHTDTQYFGPGTRLTVL.

There are many counts of this clonotype. The chain has TRBV10-3 and TRBJ2-1; 9 nucleotides agree with TRBD2. Germline lookup yields CDR1 ENHRY and CDR2 SYGVKD. V lost 9 bases, J lost 4 bases, and 4 bases stayed unmatched. This CDR3 has 13 amino acids. The CDR3, as DNA: TGTGCCATGTCTAGCGGGATTTACAATGAGCAGTTCTTC. Its translation is CAMSSGIYNEQFF.

This sequence joins TRBV7-8 and TRBJ1-1; D uncertain. V gave up 6 bases and J gave up 7 bases, with 18 bases separating them. CDR3 size: 14 residues. Germline CDR1 SGHVS, CDR2 FQNEAQ. The CDR3, as DNA: TGTGCCAGCAGGTCAGGTAATGGAATTGATGAAGCTTTCTTT. This sequence encodes CASRSGNGIDEAFF.

The V call is TRBV3-1, the J call TRBJ1-1, with D possibly TRBD1 on 5 matching bases. The CDR3 extends over 16 amino acids. Between the trimmed V and J ends, which lost 4 bases and 2 bases, there was a span of 17 bases. CDR1 LGHDT and CDR2 YNNKEL come from the germline V gene (reference sequence). CDR3 in DNA: TGTGCCAGCAGCCCCTTTCCCGACAGCGCCAACACTGAAGCTTTCTTT. Translation: CASSPFPDSANTEAFF.

The chain joins TRBV21-1 to TRBJ1-1; the tabulated D call, TRBD1, remains unverified against the DNA. TRBV21-1 is tagged as a pseudogene. The CDR3 is 19 residues long. In nucleotides, the CDR3 is TGTGCCAGCAGCGAAGGAAAGCCTCCGGGACGGATGATGAACACTGAAGCTTTCTTT. It codes for CASSEGKPPGRMMNTEAFF.

The table lists this clonotype with a few counts. This chain joins TRBV4-3 and TRBJ2-6; the D is unclear. Deletions cut 9 bases from V and 0 bases from J, with 18 bases between. The CDR3 sequence is 17 residues long. Germline-derived CDR1 and CDR2 are LGHNA and YSLEER. CDR3 in amino acids: CASTHSSPASGANVLTF. CDR3 in DNA: TGCGCCAGTACTCACAGTTCCCCCGCCTCTGGGGCCAACGTCCTGACTTTC.

A few counts support this clonotype. This chain connects TRBV9 to TRBJ2-1; D may match TRBD1 or TRBD2 (5 bases each). CDR3 length: 15 amino acids. Germline V lookup: CDR1 SGDLS, CDR2 YYNGEE. V was pared by 4 bases and J by 0 bases, with 11 bases between. The CDR3 bases are TGTGCCAGCAGCACCGGGGCTATCTCCTACAATGAGCAGTTCTTC. Translated, it gives CASSTGAISYNEQFF.

The chain's CDR3 is CASSYFPAFSGNTIYF. CDR3 in DNA: TGTGCCAGCAGTTACTTTCCAGCCTTCTCTGGAAACACCATATATTTT. The gene calls are TRBV6-2 or TRBV6-3 and TRBJ1-3; D is unclear. Germline V lookup: CDR1 MNHEY, CDR2 SVGEGT. The V gene lost 1 base and the J gene lost 0 bases, with 10 bases spanning the gap. There are 16 residues in the CDR3.